Listed below are T cell receptor beta chains from one sample, sequenced in a study of T cells expressing NK-cell markers. TCRdb reprocessed the 5' RACE reads, with one entry per CDR3 protein and no DNA. The sample yields 300,000 to 500,000 distinct CDR3 sequences, of which the top ten take up about 10%. Material for sequencing was blood T cells: a sorted CD56 or NKG2C T cell subset, CD4+ or CD8+ T cells, or bulk PBMC T cells (not recorded which). The origin of the receptors is a woman between 50 and 59 years old in good health. CDR3s include the opening cysteine and the closing phenylalanine or tryptophan.

v_call,j_call,cdr3_aa
TRBV5-1,TRBJ2-1,CASSPGQAALYNEQFF
TRBV27,TRBJ1-1,CASSPTTGVNTEAFF
TRBV12-3/TRBV12-4,TRBJ2-7,CASKISGRAGEQYF
TRBV20-1,TRBJ2-1,CSAIALLFRNEQFF
TRBV12-5,TRBJ2-2,CASGLVAGVTGELFF
TRBV7-2,TRBJ1-1,CASSSPLFTEKAFF
TRBV18,TRBJ2-5,CASSPTSNPGLAGGETQYF
TRBV7-8,TRBJ2-1,CASSQFGTSYRNEQFF
TRBV6-5,TRBJ2-2,CASSYYSNTGELFF
TRBV12-3/TRBV12-4,TRBJ1-5,CASSSGQGYQPQHF
TRBV11-2,TRBJ2-1,CASSLGADEQFF
TRBV29-1,TRBJ2-3,CSVHTGTSPTDTQYF
TRBV10-3,TRBJ1-1,CATMDKMNTEAFF
TRBV29-1,TRBJ2-7,CSAGTSIDYEQYF
TRBV11-2,TRBJ1-4,CASSLVIRGNEKLFF
TRBV15,TRBJ2-3,CATSGNIAGFTDTQYF
TRBV21-1,TRBJ1-6,CASSKRRHLNSPLHF
TRBV7-9,TRBJ2-1,CASNGGTGGKNEQFF
TRBV20-1,TRBJ2-3,CSALRTSGGPDTQYF